Below are 29 T cell receptor beta chains sequenced from a single sample in a study of blood T cell repertoires in COVID-19. Here immunoSEQ multiplex PCR was the method, and the copy in TCRdb shows in-frame clones only, minus some. This table has some 100,000 clones, more than 75% appearing once. What was sequenced was peripheral blood. These receptors came from a woman at least 80 years old with active COVID-19.

This clone occurred once. This chain joins TRBV7-2 and TRBJ2-3; D gene unclear. Germline V CDR1 and CDR2: SGHTA, FQGNSA. The CDR3 contains 13 residues. The ends were cut back, 1 base at V and 8 bases at J, with 10 bases in the middle. The CDR3 DNA follows: TGTGCCAGCAGCTTAGGACTCAGTGGTACGCAGTATTTT. Its protein is CASSLGLSGTQYF.

The chain recombines TRBV6-5 with TRBJ1-1; D possibly corresponds to TRBD1 (5 bases). This CDR3 region has 14 residues. The germline V gene encodes CDR1 MNHEY and CDR2 SVGAGI. Trimming cost V 3 bases and J 3 bases, with 11 bases left between them. The CDR3 DNA is TGTGCCAGCAGTTATAGTCGGGGGGACACTGAAGCTTTCTTT. Amino acids: CASSYSRGDTEAFF.

V is TRBV7-3 and J is TRBJ2-3; 9 nucleotides agree with TRBD2. V shed 5 bases and J 0 bases; nucleotides not matched to a gene: 12. The CDR3 extends over 18 amino acids. The germline V gene encodes CDR1 SGHTA and CDR2 FQGTGA. DNA of the CDR3: TGTGCCAGCAGCCTAGCGGGGATTGCGGGGTTGAGCACAGATACGCAGTATTTT. The encoded protein is CASSLAGIAGLSTDTQYF.

The V gene is TRBV19, the J gene TRBJ2-1; perhaps TRBD2 as D (5 bases). The V end lost 3 bases, the J end lost 2 bases, and 11 bases lay between the germline ends. Germline V gene data show CDR1 as LNHDA and CDR2 as SQIVND (reference sequence). This CDR3 region has 15 residues. The DNA of the CDR3 is TGTGCCAGTAGTATGGGGAGCGCCGCCTACAATGAGCAGTTCTTC. Amino acids: CASSMGSAAYNEQFF.

In this sample, this clone turned up once. V and J are TRBV6-5 and TRBJ2-6; D is undetermined. CDR1 and CDR2 (germline): MNHEY, SVGAGI. V lost 11 bases and J lost 1, with 6 bases in between. CDR3 size: 12 residues. Written as DNA, the CDR3 is TGTGCCGCCGGGTCTGGGGCCAACGTCCTGACTTTC. Protein: CAAGSGANVLTF.

The rearrangement joins TRBV19 to TRBJ2-7; D gene ambiguous. Germline V gene sequence: CDR1 LNHDA, CDR2 SQIVND (reference sequence). The V and J ends lost 4 bases and 6 bases respectively, with 19 bases between them. CDR3 length: 15 residues. The CDR3 region has the DNA TGTGCCAGTAGTACCATTAGCCCTATCGGCTCCGAGCAGTACTTC. Translated: CASSTISPIGSEQYF.

This rearrangement joins TRBV19 to TRBJ1-2, with TRBD1 matching 7 bases. Germline CDR1 LNHDA, CDR2 SQIVND (reference sequence). V lost 7 bases and J lost 5; bases outside the gene matches: 13. This CDR3 is built from 15 residues. CDR3 region: CASTYDREYGYGYTF. The CDR3, as DNA: TGTGCCAGTACCTATGACAGGGAGTATGGATATGGCTACACCTTC.

The rearrangement uses TRBV28 and TRBJ2-1; 9 nucleotides line up with TRBD1. The length of the CDR3 is 14 residues. The V segment lost 5 bases and the J segment 12 bases; nucleotides outside the gene matches: 11. Germline CDR1 MDHEN, CDR2 SYDVKM. The CDR3 coding sequence is TGTGCCAGCAGTGGACAGGGGAGCGGCAGCGGGCAGTTCTTC. Its translation is CASSGQGSGSGQFF.

The chain uses TRBV19 and TRBJ2-2; 10 bases are a match to TRBD2. The CDR3 runs to 15 residues. Looked up from germline, CDR1 is LNHDA and CDR2 is SQIVND (reference sequence). V was pared by 7 bases and J by 5 bases, with 7 bases of the junction left unmatched. The CDR3 DNA reads TGTGCCAGTAACAGGCTAGCGGGAGAAACCGGGGAGCTGTTTTTT. Translated, it gives CASNRLAGETGELFF. Using reference TRBV19 and TRBJ2-2 for the parts outside the CDR3, the full variable domain is DGGITQSPKYLFRKEGQNVTLSCEQNLNHDAMYWYRQDPGQGLRLIYYSQIVNDFQKGDIAEGYSVSREKKESFPLTVTSAQKNPTAFYLCASNRLAGETGELFFGEGSRLTVL.

The chain is built from TRBV5-1 and TRBJ1-1; D is undetermined. V lost 1 base and J lost 4, with 14 bases in between. Germline values: CDR1 SGHRS, CDR2 YFSETQ. The CDR3 is made up of 15 amino acids. The CDR3 spells CASSLSSGWATEAFF. As DNA, the CDR3 is TGCGCCAGCAGCTTGAGCTCGGGGTGGGCCACTGAAGCTTTCTTT.

This chain connects TRBV20-1 to TRBJ2-3; D is undetermined. This CDR3 is built from 10 residues. Per germline, CDR1 DFQATT and CDR2 SNEGSKA (reference sequence). Trimming pared 3 bases from V and 10 bases from J, leaving 8 bases between. DNA of the CDR3: TGCAGTGCTAGCGTTCAGTCGCAGTATTTT. Protein sequence: CSASVQSQYF.

The rearrangement links TRBV7-9 to TRBJ2-2; no firm D call. Germline V gives CDR1 SEHNR, CDR2 FQNEAQ (reference sequence). CDR3 length: 14 amino acids. V lost 1 base and J lost 2, with 5 bases in between. DNA of the CDR3: TGTGCCAGCAGCTTAGTCAGAAACACCGGGGAGCTGTTTTTT. This sequence encodes CASSLVRNTGELFF.

The chain uses TRBV5-1 and TRBJ2-5; D is possibly TRBD2 (7 bases). Looked up from germline, CDR1 is SGHRS and CDR2 is YFSETQ. The length of the CDR3 is 14 residues. Trimming removed 7 bases from V and 5 bases from J, with 18 bases in between. CDR3 in amino acids: CASSEGGARETQYF. CDR3 sequence (DNA): TGCGCCAGCTCGGAAGGGGGGGCTAGGGAGACCCAGTACTTC. Combining the CDR3 with reference TRBV5-1 and TRBJ2-5 gives the whole variable domain KAGVTQTPRYLIKTRGQQVTLSCSPISGHRSVSWYQQTPGQGLQFLFEYFSETQRNKGNFPGRFSGRQFSNSRSEMNVSTLELGDSALYLCASSEGGARETQYFGPGTRLLVL.

The chain uses TRBV28 and TRBJ2-7; 9 nucleotides agree with TRBD1. V lost 3 bases, J lost 5 bases, and 5 bases stayed unmatched. The germline CDR1 and CDR2 sequences are MDHEN and SYDVKM. CDR3 size: 14 residues. The chain's CDR3 is CASSLPGTGNEQYF. The CDR3 nucleotides read TGTGCCAGCAGTTTGCCCGGGACAGGGAACGAGCAGTACTTC.

The rearrangement links TRBV28 to TRBJ1-5; TRBD1 is a possible D gene (6 bases). Germline loops: CDR1 MDHEN, CDR2 SYDVKM. The CDR3 is 15 amino acids. Trimming stripped 5 bases from V and 5 bases from J, with 16 bases between. Here the CDR3 DNA reads TGTGCCAGCAGTGAGTTTAACAGGGTCTATCAGCCCCAGCATTTT. Its translation is CASSEFNRVYQPQHF.

In the case of this clone: A read error may produce the germline difference seen at one junction end. The chain combines TRBV4-1 with TRBJ2-5; D might be TRBD1 (6 bases). CDR1 is MGHRA and CDR2 is YSYEKL in the germline V gene. The CDR3 spans 16 residues. This CDR3 reads CASSQGRGGQPGTQYF. The CDR3 coding sequence is TGCGCCAGCAGTCAAGGCAGAGGGGGTCAACCAGGGACCCAGTACTTC.

The chain is built from TRBV6-1 and TRBJ2-3; 12 bases match TRBD2. V dropped 2 bases and J dropped 4; count of bases not matched to a gene: 13. The V gene's germline CDR1 is MNHNS and CDR2 SASEGT. The CDR3 covers 19 residues. The CDR3 DNA reads as TGTGCCAGCAGTGAAAGGCGAGGGACTAGCGGGTCTCGGGCAGATACGCAGTATTTT. This translates into CASSERRGTSGSRADTQYF.

The chain has TRBV7-9 and TRBJ1-1; no reliable D call. CDR1 and CDR2 (germline): SEHNR, FQNEAQ (reference sequence). Trimming cost V 5 bases and J 1 base, with 11 bases left between them. The CDR3 totals 14 residues. In DNA form, the CDR3 reads TGTGCCAGCAGCCCCGGGTCTGGGAACACTGAAGCTTTCTTT. This gives the protein CASSPGSGNTEAFF.

CDR3 protein: CASSPLGYEQYF. The CDR3 coding sequence is TGTGCCAGCAGTCCCCTCGGCTACGAGCAGTACTTC. This rearrangement joins TRBV12-3 or TRBV12-4 to TRBJ2-7; D is undetermined. This CDR3 is 12 amino acids long. Trimming shortened V by 5 bases and J by 3 bases, and 8 bases separated the two germline ends.

The V gene is TRBV19, the J gene TRBJ2-7; TRBD1 might be the D (5 bases). From germline, CDR1 is LNHDA and CDR2 SQIVND (reference sequence). The CDR3 extends over 15 amino acids. V shed 8 bases and J shed 1 base, with 18 bases lying between them. CDR3 loop: CASAKGRASSYEQYF. The CDR3, as DNA: TGTGCCAGTGCCAAGGGCAGGGCCTCGTCCTACGAGCAGTACTTC.

The V call is TRBV7-9, the J call TRBJ2-3; D call uncertain. Trimming removed 5 bases at V and 4 bases at J, with 7 bases between. The CDR3 has 12 residues. Germline V lookup: CDR1 SEHNR, CDR2 FQNEAQ (reference sequence). In DNA, the CDR3 is TGTGCCAGCAGCCCAGTCCCAGATACGCAGTATTTT. Translation: CASSPVPDTQYF.

CDR3 region: CASSMNQLAASYEQYF. CDR3 coding DNA: TGTGCCAGCAGCATGAACCAACTAGCGGCCTCCTACGAGCAGTACTTC. V gene TRBV9 combines with J gene TRBJ2-7; 8 nucleotides match TRBD2. The J segment lost 0 bases and the V segment lost 4 bases, leaving 9 bases of the junction unmatched. This CDR3 spans 16 amino acids. Germline V gives CDR1 SGDLS, CDR2 YYNGEE.

The chain employs TRBV5-1 and TRBJ2-1, with TRBD2 matching over 9 bases. This CDR3 region has 16 residues. Looked up from germline, CDR1 is SGHRS and CDR2 is YFSETQ. The V segment lost 0 bases and the J segment 8 bases; nucleotides outside the gene matches: 9. The CDR3 sequence is CASSLGLSGREDEQFF. CDR3 bases: TGCGCCAGCAGCTTGGGTCTTAGCGGGAGAGAAGATGAGCAGTTCTTC.

The chain has TRBV7-2 and TRBJ1-1; D unresolved. There are 14 residues in the CDR3. V shed 2 bases and J shed 0 bases, with 7 bases lying between them. The germline V gene has CDR1 SGHTA and CDR2 FQGNSA. The CDR3 bases are TGTGCCAGCAGCTTATTGGCCATGAACACTGAAGCTTTCTTT. It yields the protein CASSLLAMNTEAFF.

This clone has only a few counts. Here the CDR3 reads CASSFGDRYTGELFF. CDR3 nucleotides: TGTGCCAGCAGTTTTGGGGACAGATACACCGGGGAGCTGTTTTTT. The gene calls are TRBV27 and TRBJ2-2, with TRBD1 matching over 7 bases. V was pared by 3 bases and J by 3 bases, with 4 bases of the junction left unmatched. The germline V gene has CDR1 MNHEY and CDR2 SMNVEV (reference sequence). This CDR3 region has 15 residues.

The gene calls are TRBV28 and TRBJ2-1, with 8 bases lining up with TRBD1. CDR1 and CDR2 from the germline V gene are MDHEN and SYDVKM. V lost 4 bases and J lost 5; bases outside the gene matches: 10. The CDR3 runs 16 residues. The CDR3 sequence is CASSSMDREDNNEQFF. The DNA for the CDR3 is TGTGCCAGCAGTTCCATGGACAGGGAGGATAACAATGAGCAGTTCTTC.

The V gene is TRBV7-9, the J gene TRBJ2-7; TRBD1 matches 8 bases. Germline lookup yields CDR1 SEHNR and CDR2 FQNEAQ (reference sequence). CDR3 length equals 16 residues. With 2 bases clipped from V and 0 bases from J, the junction kept 6 bases outside the gene matches. Here the CDR3 reads CASSLQGALPSYEQYF. The CDR3, as DNA: TGTGCCAGCAGCTTACAGGGGGCCCTTCCCTCCTACGAGCAGTACTTC.

V usage is TRBV9 and J usage is TRBJ2-1; D gene ambiguous. The CDR3 totals 14 residues. The V gene's germline CDR1 is SGDLS and CDR2 YYNGEE. V lost 4 bases to trimming and J lost 5 bases, with 13 bases between them. This chain's CDR3 is CASSPRSPHNEQFF. The DNA of the CDR3 is TGTGCCAGCAGCCCCCGGAGTCCCCACAATGAGCAGTTCTTC.

V is TRBV28 and J is TRBJ1-2; TRBD1 matches at 9 bases. The CDR3 length is 16 residues. CDR1 MDHEN and CDR2 SYDVKM come from the germline V gene. The junction had 10 bases not matched to a gene; V was cut back by 1 base and J by 7 bases. Written as DNA, the CDR3 is TGTGCCAGCAGTTTATTCCCGGGACAGGGAGAGGGTGGCTACACCTTC. It yields the protein CASSLFPGQGEGGYTF.